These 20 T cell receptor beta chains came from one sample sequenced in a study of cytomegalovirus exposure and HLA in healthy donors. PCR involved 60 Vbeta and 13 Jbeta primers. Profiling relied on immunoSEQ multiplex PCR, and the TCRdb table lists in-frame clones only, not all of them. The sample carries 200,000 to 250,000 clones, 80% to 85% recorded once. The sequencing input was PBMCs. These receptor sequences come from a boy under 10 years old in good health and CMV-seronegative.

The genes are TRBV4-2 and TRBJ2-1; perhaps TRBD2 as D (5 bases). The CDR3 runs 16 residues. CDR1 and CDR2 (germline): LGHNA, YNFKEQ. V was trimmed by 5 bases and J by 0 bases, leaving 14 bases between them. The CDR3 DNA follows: TGTGCCAGCAGCGAAACGGAGGTTAGCTCCTACAATGAGCAGTTCTTC. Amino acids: CASSETEVSSYNEQFF.

In DNA, the CDR3 is TGCGCCAGCAGCTTCGAGGATTCCCACGAGCAGTACTTC. Its translation: CASSFEDSHEQYF. The chain combines TRBV5-1 with TRBJ2-7, with no clear D. Germline lookup yields CDR1 SGHRS and CDR2 YFSETQ. Trimming stripped 2 bases from V and 5 bases from J, with 11 bases between. This CDR3 is built from 13 residues.

The CDR3 loop reads CASSSRAGEETQYF. In nucleotides, the CDR3 is TGTGCCAGCAGCTCCCGAGCGGGAGAGGAGACCCAGTACTTC. This sequence joins TRBV7-9 and TRBJ2-5; 8 nucleotides match TRBD2. The J segment lost 5 bases and the V segment lost 4 bases, leaving 6 bases of the junction unmatched. The CDR3 is 14 amino acids. Looked up from germline, CDR1 is SEHNR and CDR2 is FQNEAQ (reference sequence).

This CDR3 reads CASSSSPTGSGGYTF. The CDR3 DNA is TGTGCCAGCAGTTCAAGCCCTACAGGGTCGGGCGGCTACACCTTC. This chain joins TRBV27 and TRBJ1-2, with a weak D call TRBD1 (6 bases). V dropped 4 bases and J dropped 8 bases, with 20 bases sitting between them. The germline CDR1 and CDR2 sequences are MNHEY and SMNVEV (reference sequence). This CDR3 contains 15 residues.

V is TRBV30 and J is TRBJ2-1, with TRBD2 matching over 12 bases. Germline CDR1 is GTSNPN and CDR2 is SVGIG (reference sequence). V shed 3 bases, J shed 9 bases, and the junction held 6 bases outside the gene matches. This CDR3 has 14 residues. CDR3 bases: TGTGCCTGGAGCCGTCTAGCGGGAGGGGTTGAGCAGTTCTTC. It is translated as CAWSRLAGGVEQFF.

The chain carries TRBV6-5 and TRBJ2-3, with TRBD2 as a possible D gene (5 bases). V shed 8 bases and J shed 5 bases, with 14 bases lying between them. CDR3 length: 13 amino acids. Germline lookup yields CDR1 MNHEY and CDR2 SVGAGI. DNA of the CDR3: TGTGCCAGCGGGTCTAGCCCCCAAGATACGCAGTATTTT. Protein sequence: CASGSSPQDTQYF.

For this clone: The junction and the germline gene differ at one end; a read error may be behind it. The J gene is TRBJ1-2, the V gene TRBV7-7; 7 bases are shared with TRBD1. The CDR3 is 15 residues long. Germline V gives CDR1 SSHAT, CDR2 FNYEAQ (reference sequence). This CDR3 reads CASRPTGVKGKGYTF. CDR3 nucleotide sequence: TGTGCTAGCAGACCTACAGGGGTAAAGGGAAAAGGCTACACCTTC. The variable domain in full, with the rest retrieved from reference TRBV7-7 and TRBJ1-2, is GAGVSQSPRYKVTKRGQDVTLRCDPISSHATLYWYQQALGQGPEFLTYFNYEAQPDKSGLPSDRFSAERPEGSISTLTIQRTEQRDSAMYRCASRPTGVKGKGYTFGSGTRLTVV.

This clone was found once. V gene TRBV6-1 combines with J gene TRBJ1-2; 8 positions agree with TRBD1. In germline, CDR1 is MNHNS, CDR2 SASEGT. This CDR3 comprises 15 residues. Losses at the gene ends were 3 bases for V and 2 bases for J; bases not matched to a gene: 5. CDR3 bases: TGTGCCAGCAGTGACAGGGGGCGTTCGAACTATGGCTACACCTTC. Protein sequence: CASSDRGRSNYGYTF.

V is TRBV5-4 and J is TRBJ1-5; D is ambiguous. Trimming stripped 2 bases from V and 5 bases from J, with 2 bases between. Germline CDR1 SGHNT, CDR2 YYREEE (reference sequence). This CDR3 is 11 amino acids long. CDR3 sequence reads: CASSFDQPQHF. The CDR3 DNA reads TGTGCCAGCAGCTTCGATCAGCCCCAGCATTTT.

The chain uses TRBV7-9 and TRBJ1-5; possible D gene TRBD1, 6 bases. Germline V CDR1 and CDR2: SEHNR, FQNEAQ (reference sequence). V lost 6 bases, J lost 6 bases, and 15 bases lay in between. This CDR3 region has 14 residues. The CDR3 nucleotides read TGTGCCAGCAGTTCCAACCAGGGGAGTCAGCCCCAGCATTTT. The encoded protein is CASSSNQGSQPQHF.

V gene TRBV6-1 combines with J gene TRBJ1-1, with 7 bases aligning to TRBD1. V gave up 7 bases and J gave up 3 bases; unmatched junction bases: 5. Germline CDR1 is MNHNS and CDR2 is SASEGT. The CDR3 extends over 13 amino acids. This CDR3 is CASTRTGDTEAFF. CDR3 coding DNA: TGTGCCAGCACTCGCACAGGGGACACTGAAGCTTTCTTT.

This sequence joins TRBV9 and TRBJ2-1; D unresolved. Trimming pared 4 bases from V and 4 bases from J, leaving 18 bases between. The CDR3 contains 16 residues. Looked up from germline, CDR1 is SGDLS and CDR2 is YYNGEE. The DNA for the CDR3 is TGTGCCAGCAGCTCCTCTCCCCCGCTCCTATACAATGAGCAGTTCTTC. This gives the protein CASSSSPPLLYNEQFF.

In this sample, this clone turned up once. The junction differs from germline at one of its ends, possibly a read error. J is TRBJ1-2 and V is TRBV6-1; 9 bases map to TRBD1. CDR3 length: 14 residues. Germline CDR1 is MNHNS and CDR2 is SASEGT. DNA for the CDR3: TGTGTCAGCAGGGACAGGGCTTTTGACTATGGCTACACCTTC. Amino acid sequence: CVSRDRAFDYGYTF.

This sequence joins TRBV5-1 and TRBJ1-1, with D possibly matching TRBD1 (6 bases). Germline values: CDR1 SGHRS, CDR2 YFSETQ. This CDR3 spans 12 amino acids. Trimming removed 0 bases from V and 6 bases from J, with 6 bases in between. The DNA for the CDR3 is TGCGCCAGCAGCTTGGAGGGGGCTGAAGCTTTCTTT. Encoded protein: CASSLEGAEAFF.

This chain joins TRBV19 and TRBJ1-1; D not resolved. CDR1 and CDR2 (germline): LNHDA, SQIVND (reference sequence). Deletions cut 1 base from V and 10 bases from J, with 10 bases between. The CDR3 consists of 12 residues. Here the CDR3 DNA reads TGTGCCAGTAGTATAGCGGGTTCAACAGCTTTCTTT. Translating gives CASSIAGSTAFF.

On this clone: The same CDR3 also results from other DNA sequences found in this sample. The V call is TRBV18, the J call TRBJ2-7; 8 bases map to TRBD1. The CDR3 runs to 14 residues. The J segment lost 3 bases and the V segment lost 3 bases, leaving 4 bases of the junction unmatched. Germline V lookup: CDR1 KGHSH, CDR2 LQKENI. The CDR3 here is CASSPGTGGYEQYF. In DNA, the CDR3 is TGTGCCAGCTCACCCGGGACAGGCGGCTACGAGCAGTACTTC.

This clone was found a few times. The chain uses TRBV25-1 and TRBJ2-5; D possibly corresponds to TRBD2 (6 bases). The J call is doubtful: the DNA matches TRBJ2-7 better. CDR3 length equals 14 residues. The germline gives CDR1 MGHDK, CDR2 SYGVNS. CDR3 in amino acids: CASGAAGSSYEQYF. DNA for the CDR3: TGTGCCAGCGGGGCGGCGGGAAGCTCCTACGAGCAGTACTTC.

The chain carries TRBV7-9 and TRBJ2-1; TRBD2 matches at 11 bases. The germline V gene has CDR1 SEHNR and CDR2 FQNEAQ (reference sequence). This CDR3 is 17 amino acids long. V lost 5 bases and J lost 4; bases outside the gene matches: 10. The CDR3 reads CASSPRLAGLVYNEQFF. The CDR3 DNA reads TGTGCCAGCAGCCCTCGACTAGCGGGACTCGTTTACAATGAGCAGTTCTTC.

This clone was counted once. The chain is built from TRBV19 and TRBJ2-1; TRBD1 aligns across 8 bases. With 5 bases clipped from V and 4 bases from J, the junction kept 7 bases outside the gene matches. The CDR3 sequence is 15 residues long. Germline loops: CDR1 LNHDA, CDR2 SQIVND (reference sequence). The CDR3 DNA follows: TGTGCCAGTAGTGAAGCAGGACAGGGATACAATGAGCAGTTCTTC. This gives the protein CASSEAGQGYNEQFF.

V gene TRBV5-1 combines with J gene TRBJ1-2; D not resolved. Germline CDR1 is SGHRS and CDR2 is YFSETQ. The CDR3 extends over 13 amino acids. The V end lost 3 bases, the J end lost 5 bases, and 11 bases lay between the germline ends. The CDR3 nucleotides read TGCGCCAGCAGCTACGACTCCGGGTATGGCTACACCTTC. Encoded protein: CASSYDSGYGYTF.